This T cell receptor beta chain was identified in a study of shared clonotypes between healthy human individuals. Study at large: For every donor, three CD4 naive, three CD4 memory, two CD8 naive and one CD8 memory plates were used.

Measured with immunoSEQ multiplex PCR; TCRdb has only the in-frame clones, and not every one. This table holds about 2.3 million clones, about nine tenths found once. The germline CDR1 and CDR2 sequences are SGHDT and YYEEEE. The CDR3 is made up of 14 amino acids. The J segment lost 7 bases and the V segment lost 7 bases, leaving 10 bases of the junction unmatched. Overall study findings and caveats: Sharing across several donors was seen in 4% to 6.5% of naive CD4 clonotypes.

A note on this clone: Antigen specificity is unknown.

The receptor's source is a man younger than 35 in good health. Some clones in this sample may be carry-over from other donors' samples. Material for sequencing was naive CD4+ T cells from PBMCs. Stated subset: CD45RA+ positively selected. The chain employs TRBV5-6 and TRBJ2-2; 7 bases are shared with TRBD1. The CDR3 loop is CASALRGFGGELFF. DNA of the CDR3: TGTGCCAGCGCGCTCAGGGGGTTCGGCGGGGAGCTGTTTTTT.